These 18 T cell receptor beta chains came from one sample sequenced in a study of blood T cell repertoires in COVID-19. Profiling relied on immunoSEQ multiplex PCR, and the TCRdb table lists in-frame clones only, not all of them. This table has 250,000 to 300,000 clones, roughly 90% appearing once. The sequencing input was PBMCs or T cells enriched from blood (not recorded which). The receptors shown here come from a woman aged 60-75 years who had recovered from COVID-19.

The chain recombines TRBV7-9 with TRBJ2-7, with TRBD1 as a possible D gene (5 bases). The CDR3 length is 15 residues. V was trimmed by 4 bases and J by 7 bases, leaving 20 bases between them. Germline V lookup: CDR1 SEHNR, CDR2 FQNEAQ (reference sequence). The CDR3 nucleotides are TGTGCCAGCAGCTCAGTAGGGGCAGGCCCACGAGAGCAGTACTTC. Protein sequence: CASSSVGAGPREQYF.

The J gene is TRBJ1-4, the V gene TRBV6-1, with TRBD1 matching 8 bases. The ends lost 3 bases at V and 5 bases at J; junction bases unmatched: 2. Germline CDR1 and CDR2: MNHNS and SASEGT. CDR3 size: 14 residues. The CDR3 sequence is CASSEDRANEKLFF. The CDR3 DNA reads TGTGCCAGCAGTGAGGACAGGGCGAATGAAAAACTGTTTTTT.

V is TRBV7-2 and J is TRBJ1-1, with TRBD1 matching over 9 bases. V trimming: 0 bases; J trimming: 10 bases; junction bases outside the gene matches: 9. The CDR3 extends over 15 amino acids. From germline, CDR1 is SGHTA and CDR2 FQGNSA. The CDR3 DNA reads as TGTGCCAGCAGCTTAGCGCGGGACAGGGTTGCCGGAGCTTTCTTT. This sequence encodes CASSLARDRVAGAFF. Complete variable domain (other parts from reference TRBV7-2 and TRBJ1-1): GAGVSQSPSNKVTEKGKDVELRCDPISGHTALYWYRQSLGQGLEFLIYFQGNSAPDKSGLPSDRFSAERTGGSVSTLTIQRTQQEDSAVYLCASSLARDRVAGAFFGQGTRLTVV.

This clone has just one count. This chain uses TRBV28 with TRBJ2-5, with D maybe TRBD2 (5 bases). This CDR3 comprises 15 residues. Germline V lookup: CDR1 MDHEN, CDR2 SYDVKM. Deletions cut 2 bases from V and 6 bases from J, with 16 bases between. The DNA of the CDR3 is TGTGCCAGCAGTTTAGGAGGTCGTATTTCAAAGACCCAGTACTTC. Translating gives CASSLGGRISKTQYF.

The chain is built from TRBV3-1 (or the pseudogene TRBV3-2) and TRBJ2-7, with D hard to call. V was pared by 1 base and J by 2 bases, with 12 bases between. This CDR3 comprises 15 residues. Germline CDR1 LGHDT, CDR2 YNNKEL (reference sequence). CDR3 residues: CASSQAAVTTYEQYF. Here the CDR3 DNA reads TGTGCCAGCAGCCAAGCGGCGGTGACCACCTACGAGCAGTACTTC.

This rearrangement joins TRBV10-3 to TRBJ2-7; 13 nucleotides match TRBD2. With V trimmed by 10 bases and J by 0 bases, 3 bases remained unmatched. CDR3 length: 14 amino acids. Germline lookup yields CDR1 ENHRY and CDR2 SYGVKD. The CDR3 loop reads CASRLAGGSYEQYF. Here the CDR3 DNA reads TGTGCCAGCAGACTAGCGGGGGGCTCCTACGAGCAGTACTTC.

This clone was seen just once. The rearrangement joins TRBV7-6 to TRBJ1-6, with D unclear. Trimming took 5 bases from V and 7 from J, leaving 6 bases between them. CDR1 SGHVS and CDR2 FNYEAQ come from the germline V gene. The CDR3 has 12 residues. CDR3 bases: TGTGCCAGCAGCAGAGCCAATTCACCCCTCCACTTT. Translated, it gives CASSRANSPLHF.

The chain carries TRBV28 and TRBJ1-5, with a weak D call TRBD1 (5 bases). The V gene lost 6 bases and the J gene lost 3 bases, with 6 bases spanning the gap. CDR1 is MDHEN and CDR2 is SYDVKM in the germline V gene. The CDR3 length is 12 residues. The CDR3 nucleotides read TGTGCCAGCAGGGACATCAATCAGCCCCAGCATTTT. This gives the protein CASRDINQPQHF.

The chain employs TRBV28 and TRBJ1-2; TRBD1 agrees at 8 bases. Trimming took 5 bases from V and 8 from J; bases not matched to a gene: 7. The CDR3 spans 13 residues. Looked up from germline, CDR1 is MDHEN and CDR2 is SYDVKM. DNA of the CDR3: TGTGCCAGCAGTGATCCAGGGGGCGCCGGCTACACCTTC. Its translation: CASSDPGGAGYTF.

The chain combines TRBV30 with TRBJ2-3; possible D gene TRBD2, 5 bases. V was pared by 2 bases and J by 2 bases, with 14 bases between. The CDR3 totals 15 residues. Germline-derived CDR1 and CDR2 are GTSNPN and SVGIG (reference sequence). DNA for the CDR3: TGTGCCTGGAGTCCTAATAGCGCCTACACAGATACGCAGTATTTT. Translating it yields CAWSPNSAYTDTQYF.

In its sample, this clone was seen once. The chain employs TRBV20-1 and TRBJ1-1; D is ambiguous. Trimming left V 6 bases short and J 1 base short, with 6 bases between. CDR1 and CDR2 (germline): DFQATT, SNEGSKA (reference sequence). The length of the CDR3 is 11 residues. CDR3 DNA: TGCAGTGCCTACTGGAACACTGAAGCTTTCTTT. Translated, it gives CSAYWNTEAFF.

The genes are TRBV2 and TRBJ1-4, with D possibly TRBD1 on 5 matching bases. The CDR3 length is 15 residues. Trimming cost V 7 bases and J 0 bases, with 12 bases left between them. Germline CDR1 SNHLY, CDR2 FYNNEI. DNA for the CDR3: TGTGCCAGCACCCAGCAGGGATCAACTAATGAAAAACTGTTTTTT. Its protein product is CASTQQGSTNEKLFF.

CDR3 bases: TGTGCCAGCAGCCCTCAAAGACAGGGGGATCTCTATGGCTACACCTTC. Amino acid sequence: CASSPQRQGDLYGYTF. The rearrangement uses TRBV5-4 and TRBJ1-2, with 9 bases that match TRBD1. V lost 4 bases to trimming and J lost 4 bases; unmatched junction nucleotides: 11. The V gene's germline CDR1 is SGHNT and CDR2 YYREEE (reference sequence). CDR3 length equals 16 residues.

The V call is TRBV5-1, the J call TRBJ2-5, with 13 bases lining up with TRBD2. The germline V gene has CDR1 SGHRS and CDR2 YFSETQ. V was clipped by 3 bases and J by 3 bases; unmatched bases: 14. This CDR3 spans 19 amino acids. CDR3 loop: CASSSAVLQLAGGEETQYF. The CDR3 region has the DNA TGCGCCAGCAGCTCTGCAGTCCTCCAACTAGCGGGGGGGGAAGAGACCCAGTACTTC.

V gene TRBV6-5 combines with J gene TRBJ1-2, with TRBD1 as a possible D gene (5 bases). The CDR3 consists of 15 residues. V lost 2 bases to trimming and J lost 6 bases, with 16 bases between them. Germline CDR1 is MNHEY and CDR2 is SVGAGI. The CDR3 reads CASSYGGEGIDGYTF. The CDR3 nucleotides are TGTGCCAGCAGTTACGGGGGGGAGGGGATCGATGGCTACACCTTC.

CDR3 amino acids: CASSDWLASGRASYEQYF. In DNA, the CDR3 is TGCGCCAGCAGTGATTGGTTGGCTAGCGGGAGGGCCTCCTACGAGCAGTACTTC. V usage is TRBV10-2 and J usage is TRBJ2-7; 12 nucleotides agree with TRBD2. Germline V lookup: CDR1 WSHSY, CDR2 SAAADI. Trimming at V came to 3 bases and at J to 0 bases, leaving 9 bases not matched to a gene. CDR3 length equals 18 residues.

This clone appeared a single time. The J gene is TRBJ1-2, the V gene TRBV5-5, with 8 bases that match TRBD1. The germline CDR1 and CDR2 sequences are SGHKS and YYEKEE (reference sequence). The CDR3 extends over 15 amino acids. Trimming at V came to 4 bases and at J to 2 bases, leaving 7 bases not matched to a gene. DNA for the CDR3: TGTGCCAGCAGCCTAGGGACAGGCCTAAACTATGGCTACACCTTC. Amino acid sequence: CASSLGTGLNYGYTF.

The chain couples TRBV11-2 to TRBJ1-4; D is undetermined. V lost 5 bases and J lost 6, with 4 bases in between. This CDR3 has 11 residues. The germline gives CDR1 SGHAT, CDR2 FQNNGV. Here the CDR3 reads CASSQYEKLFF. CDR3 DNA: TGTGCCAGCAGCCAATATGAAAAACTGTTTTTT.